One sample yielded the 24 T cell receptor beta chains listed below, sequenced in a study of cytomegalovirus exposure and HLA in healthy donors. Use of 60 Vbeta and 13 Jbeta primers characterized the PCR. Assay: immunoSEQ multiplex PCR; the TCRdb copy retains only in-frame clones and omits some. The table records under 150,000 clones, 79% of them present only once. Sample: PBMCs. Receptor source: a female donor in good health and CMV-seronegative.

The rearrangement links TRBV7-2 to TRBJ2-7; 9 bases line up with TRBD1. Germline V gives CDR1 SGHTA, CDR2 FQGNSA. Germline trimming cut 0 bases from V and 6 bases from J; bases unmatched to any gene: 6. The CDR3 has 15 residues. CDR3 in amino acids: CASSLALGQGCEQYF. CDR3 DNA: TGTGCCAGCAGCTTAGCGCTCGGACAGGGGTGCGAGCAGTACTTC.

The V gene is TRBV6-5, the J gene TRBJ2-3; 12 nucleotides match TRBD2. J gave up 1 base and V 4 bases, and 3 bases lay outside the gene matches. This CDR3 region has 16 residues. Germline assignment: CDR1 MNHEY and CDR2 SVGAGI. CDR3 sequence: CASSFRTSGGTDTQYF. For the CDR3, the DNA is TGTGCCAGCAGTTTTCGGACTAGCGGGGGCACAGATACGCAGTATTTT.

A single count supports this clone. The V call is TRBV27, the J call TRBJ1-1; D is ambiguous. The germline V gene encodes CDR1 MNHEY and CDR2 SMNVEV (reference sequence). Trimming shortened V by 4 bases and J by 3 bases, and 9 bases separated the two germline ends. The CDR3 is 13 amino acids. The CDR3 DNA is TGTGCCAGCAGTTCGTACATGGACACTGAAGCTTTCTTT. It encodes CASSSYMDTEAFF.

The genes are TRBV15 and TRBJ2-5; 10 bases agree with TRBD1. The V segment lost 5 bases and the J segment 4 bases; nucleotides outside the gene matches: 7. The CDR3 contains 15 residues. Looked up from germline, CDR1 is LNHNV and CDR2 is YYDKDF (reference sequence). The CDR3 DNA follows: TGTGCCACCAGCGGATATAGACAGGGGGCAGAGACCCAGTACTTC. Amino acid sequence: CATSGYRQGAETQYF.

The rearrangement uses TRBV10-1 and TRBJ2-1; 7 bases fit TRBD2. Germline CDR1 reads WNHNN; CDR2 reads SYGVQD (reference sequence). The V and J ends lost 2 bases and 7 bases, in that order; junction bases with no gene match: 2. This CDR3 spans 13 amino acids. CDR3 bases: TGCGCCAGCAGTGAGGGACTAGGAAATGAGCAGTTCTTC. Protein sequence: CASSEGLGNEQFF.

This sequence joins TRBV4-3 and TRBJ1-2, with D possibly TRBD1 on 5 matching bases. Germline values: CDR1 LGHNA, CDR2 YSLEER. This CDR3 is 17 amino acids long. Trimming left V 0 bases short and J 8 bases short, with 22 bases between. This CDR3 is CASSQDLFAGRTNGYTF. The DNA of the CDR3 is TGCGCCAGCAGCCAAGATCTTTTCGCAGGGCGAACGAACGGCTACACCTTC.

CDR3 region: CASSSLPTSGANTGELFF. DNA of the CDR3: TGTGCCAGCAGCTCCCTCCCGACTAGCGGGGCGAACACCGGGGAGCTGTTTTTT. V gene TRBV7-2 combines with J gene TRBJ2-2, with TRBD2 matching over 11 bases. Germline V gene sequence: CDR1 SGHTA, CDR2 FQGNSA. This CDR3 is built from 18 residues. With 4 bases clipped from V and 0 bases from J, the junction kept 7 bases outside the gene matches.

The V and J genes are TRBV15 and TRBJ1-5, with TRBD1 identical over 7 bases. This CDR3 contains 15 residues. Germline assignment: CDR1 LNHNV and CDR2 YYDKDF (reference sequence). Trimming removed 2 bases from V and 10 bases from J; junction bases left unmatched: 11. The CDR3 spells CATSRYRQGSQPQHF. CDR3 bases: TGTGCCACCAGCAGATACCGACAGGGTTCTCAACCCCAGCATTTT.

This sequence joins TRBV6-6 and TRBJ1-3; a weak D match, TRBD1 (5 bases). The V and J ends lost 4 bases and 11 bases respectively, with 18 bases between them. The length of the CDR3 is 14 residues. CDR1 and CDR2 (germline): MNHNY, SVGAGI (reference sequence). The CDR3 DNA reads as TGTGCCAGCAGTTCGAGCCACAACAGGTACCCCATATATTTT. Its translation: CASSSSHNRYPIYF.

CDR3 DNA: TGTGCCATCAGATCGCCCACGGGACAGGGTGACACTGAAGCTTTCTTT. Amino acid sequence: CAIRSPTGQGDTEAFF. J is TRBJ1-1 and V is TRBV10-3; 9 bases line up with TRBD1. CDR1 is ENHRY, CDR2 SYGVKD, per germline. Trimming at V came to 6 bases and at J to 3 bases, leaving 11 bases not matched to a gene. This CDR3 has 16 residues.

The chain employs TRBV2 and TRBJ2-5; no clear D gene. Per the germline V gene, CDR1 is SNHLY and CDR2 is FYNNEI. This CDR3 spans 19 amino acids. Trimming removed 0 bases from V and 3 bases from J, with 23 bases in between. In DNA, the CDR3 is TGTGCCAGCAGTGAAGCGCGGTATGTTCGCAGTAGCTCGAAAGAGACCCAGTACTTC. Amino acid sequence: CASSEARYVRSSSKETQYF.

In DNA form, the CDR3 reads TGCAGTGCTAGCCGGGGACAGTCTTTCTTT. As protein: CSASRGQSFF. The chain employs TRBV20-1 and TRBJ1-1; TRBD1 matches at 7 bases. J was trimmed by 12 bases and V by 3 bases; bases with no gene match: 4. Germline V CDR1 and CDR2: DFQATT, SNEGSKA (reference sequence). This CDR3 region has 10 residues.

The chain uses TRBV6-5 and TRBJ2-6; maybe TRBD2 (5 bases). Per germline, CDR1 MNHEY and CDR2 SVGAGI. This CDR3 has 15 residues. The ends were cut back, 6 bases at V and 3 bases at J, with 12 bases in the middle. The CDR3 coding sequence is TGTGCCAGCAGGAAAAGAGGGCGTGGGGCCAACGTCCTGACTTTC. This encodes CASRKRGRGANVLTF.

The chain combines TRBV14 with TRBJ1-5, with D perhaps TRBD1 (5 bases). The V end lost 4 bases, the J end lost 6 bases, and 10 bases lay between the germline ends. This CDR3 is built from 13 residues. Germline V gives CDR1 SGHDN, CDR2 FVKESK. CDR3 region: CASSRDSRQPQHF. The CDR3 nucleotides read TGTGCCAGCAGCCGTGACAGTCGTCAGCCCCAGCATTTT. The complete variable domain, with remaining parts taken from reference TRBV14 and TRBJ1-5, reads EAGVTQFPSHSVIEKGQTVTLRCDPISGHDNLYWYRRVMGKEIKFLLHFVKESKQDESGMPNNRFLAERTGGTYSTLKVQPAELEDSGVYFCASSRDSRQPQHFGDGTRLSIL.

The rearrangement links TRBV11-2 to TRBJ1-1; 7 bases fit TRBD1. The CDR3 loop spans 14 amino acids. CDR1 and CDR2 from the germline V gene are SGHAT and FQNNGV. The ends lost 5 bases at V and 4 bases at J; junction bases unmatched: 7. The CDR3 reads CASSRIQGSTEAFF. CDR3 coding DNA: TGTGCCAGCAGCCGCATACAGGGGTCCACTGAAGCTTTCTTT. Drawing the rest from reference TRBV11-2 and TRBJ1-1, the complete variable domain is EAGVAQSPRYKIIEKRQSVAFWCNPISGHATLYWYQQILGQGPKLLIQFQNNGVVDDSQLPKDRFSAERLKGVDSTLKIQPAKLEDSAVYLCASSRIQGSTEAFFGQGTRLTVV.

The chain carries TRBV6-5 and TRBJ1-1; no clear D. This CDR3 has 11 residues. V lost 7 bases, J lost 3 bases, and 6 bases lay in between. Germline CDR1 reads MNHEY; CDR2 reads SVGAGI. The CDR3 nucleotides read TGTGCCAGCATCACGGACACTGAAGCTTTCTTT. It is translated as CASITDTEAFF.

The chain recombines TRBV7-2 with TRBJ1-3; a weak D match, TRBD1 (5 bases). Trimming cost V 6 bases and J 0 bases, with 18 bases left between them. Germline CDR1 is SGHTA and CDR2 is FQGNSA. The CDR3 totals 17 residues. CDR3 loop: CASSSSPGGSSGNTIYF. The CDR3 nucleotides are TGTGCCAGCAGTTCATCCCCGGGGGGGAGCTCTGGAAACACCATATATTTT.

This chain links TRBV30 with TRBJ1-1; D remains unclear. The V end lost 1 base, the J end lost 2 bases, and 5 bases lay between the germline ends. The CDR3 covers 12 residues. The germline V gene has CDR1 GTSNPN and CDR2 SVGIG (reference sequence). The CDR3 DNA follows: TGTGCCTGGAGTGCCCTCAACACTGAAGCTTTCTTT. Translated, it gives CAWSALNTEAFF.

The V call is TRBV1, the J call TRBJ2-7; the table's D call TRBD1 went unverified against the DNA. TRBV1 is recorded as a pseudogene. The CDR3 is 15 amino acids. This CDR3 reads CTSSQPDKSSYEQYF. The CDR3 coding sequence is TGCACCAGCAGCCAGCCAGACAAGAGCTCCTACGAGCAGTACTTC.

This chain joins TRBV9 and TRBJ2-7, with 12 bases lining up with TRBD1. This CDR3 comprises 17 residues. CDR1 and CDR2 (germline): SGDLS, YYNGEE. V shed 3 bases and J 3 bases; nucleotides not matched to a gene: 10. The CDR3 sequence: CASSANTGTGGNYEQYF. The CDR3 bases are TGTGCCAGCAGCGCCAACACCGGGACAGGGGGCAACTACGAGCAGTACTTC.

Details on this clone: One end of the junction is discordant with germline, which a read error may explain. This chain uses TRBV7-7 with TRBJ2-5; D gene uncertain. Looked up from germline, CDR1 is SSHAT and CDR2 is FNYEAQ (reference sequence). The CDR3 contains 13 residues. In DNA, the CDR3 is TGTGCTAGCAGCTTAGGTTCGCAAGAGATCCAGTACTTC. It yields the protein CASSLGSQEIQYF. The full variable domain, rest sourced from reference TRBV7-7 and TRBJ2-5, is GAGVSQSPRYKVTKRGQDVTLRCDPISSHATLYWYQQALGQGPEFLTYFNYEAQPDKSGLPSDRFSAERPEGSISTLTIQRTEQRDSAMYRCASSLGSQEIQYFGPGTRLLVL.

J is TRBJ1-3 and V is TRBV30; tentative D call: TRBD1 (6 bases). Germline V CDR1 and CDR2: GTSNPN, SVGIG (reference sequence). There are 16 residues in the CDR3. V was clipped by 0 bases and J by 0 bases, with 12 bases between them. CDR3 residues: CAWSVATGNSGNTIYF. The CDR3 coding sequence is TGTGCCTGGAGTGTAGCAACAGGGAACTCTGGAAACACCATATATTTT.

The J gene is TRBJ2-2, the V gene TRBV13, with D perhaps matching TRBD1 (5 bases). Trimming shortened V by 7 bases and J by 3 bases, and 12 bases separated the two germline ends. CDR1 and CDR2 from the germline V gene are PRHDT and FYEKMQ (reference sequence). This CDR3 contains 14 residues. As DNA, the CDR3 is TGTGCCAGCACCCAAGGGGTGGACACCGGGGAGCTGTTTTTT. Its translation is CASTQGVDTGELFF.

In this sample, this clone turned up a few times. The chain employs TRBV2 and TRBJ1-5; 11 bases map to TRBD1. With 6 bases clipped from V and 6 bases from J, the junction kept 4 bases outside the gene matches. Germline assignment: CDR1 SNHLY and CDR2 FYNNEI. CDR3 size: 14 residues. In DNA, the CDR3 is TGTGCCAGCAGCCGGGACAGGGGGACTCAGCCCCAGCATTTT. The encoded protein is CASSRDRGTQPQHF.